The rows below give T cell receptor beta chains drawn from one sample of a study of cytomegalovirus exposure and HLA in healthy donors. Assay used: immunoSEQ multiplex PCR; TCRdb lists only in-frame clones, some missing. The sample holds 150,000 to 200,000 clones; roughly 80% are singletons and the top ten take approximately 2.1%. The sample comprised PBMCs. These receptors were obtained from a man in his fifties or sixties in good health and CMV-seropositive. Both conserved end residues are part of each CDR3. The D gene is left open where the match is weak. Some rows mark clone size as missing; the rest say once, few, many or name a class of expanded clone.

D: TRBD1; J: TRBJ2-2; length: 16; V: TRBV5-1; size: .; DNA: TGCGCCAGCAGCCCTGGACAGGCATGGAACACCGGGGAGCTGTTTTTT; CDR3: CASSPGQAWNTGELFF
D: .; J: TRBJ1-2; length: 17; V: TRBV10-3; size: .; DNA: TGTGCCATCAGTGAGTCGGTGGCGAGGGGAGGAGAGTATGGCTACACCTTC; CDR3: CAISESVARGGEYGYTF
D: .; J: TRBJ1-1; length: 12; V: TRBV5-8; size: many; DNA: TGTGCCGAAGGGCGGGGGGCGACTGAAGCTTTCTTT; CDR3: CAEGRGATEAFF
D: .; J: TRBJ1-2; length: 12; V: TRBV11-2; size: .; DNA: TGTGCCGGCGGGGGGGGTACACATGGCTACACCTTC; CDR3: CAGGGGTHGYTF
D: .; J: TRBJ2-4; length: 16; V: TRBV7-2; size: .; DNA: TGTGCCAGCAGCTTAGAAAGAGGTCTAGCCAAAAACATTCAGTACTTC; CDR3: CASSLERGLAKNIQYF
D: .; J: TRBJ2-7; length: 14; V: TRBV4-2; size: .; DNA: TGTGCCAGCAGCCAAGGTATCGCATCCTACGAGCAGTACTTC; CDR3: CASSQGIASYEQYF
D: .; J: TRBJ1-6; length: 15; V: TRBV18; size: .; DNA: TGTGCCAGCTCACCAGGGACACCAGATAATTCACCCCTCCACTTT; CDR3: CASSPGTPDNSPLHF
D: .; J: TRBJ2-1; length: 14; V: TRBV28; size: .; DNA: TGTGCCAGCAGGGAACCAGGGGCCTACAATGAGCAGTTCTTC; CDR3: CASREPGAYNEQFF
D: .; J: TRBJ2-1; length: 15; V: TRBV28; size: .; DNA: TGTGCCAGCAGTTTCTTAGACAGGAACCGAGGTGAGCAGTTCTTC; CDR3: CASSFLDRNRGEQFF
D: TRBD1; J: TRBJ1-4; length: 15; V: TRBV5-1; size: .; DNA: TGCGCCAGCAGCTTGGCAAACAGGGGGAGTGAAAAACTGTTTTTT; CDR3: CASSLANRGSEKLFF
D: .; J: TRBJ1-2; length: 14; V: TRBV29-1; size: .; DNA: TGCAGCGTTGAAGATAGTGGGGCAGTCAGTGGCTACACCTTC; CDR3: CSVEDSGAVSGYTF
D: .; J: TRBJ2-3; length: 14; V: TRBV15; size: once; DNA: TGTGCCACCAGCGTACTAATTAACACAGATACGCAGTATTTT; CDR3: CATSVLINTDTQYF
D: TRBD1; J: TRBJ1-4; length: 17; V: TRBV27; size: .; DNA: TGTGCCAGCAAACTGTGGGACAGGGGGCGGGCTAATGAAAAACTGTTTTTT; CDR3: CASKLWDRGRANEKLFF
D: TRBD1; J: TRBJ2-7; length: 15; V: TRBV27; size: .; DNA: TGTGCCAGCAGTTCACAAGCGGACAGGACCTACGAGCAGTACTTC; CDR3: CASSSQADRTYEQYF
D: .; J: TRBJ2-2; length: 16; V: TRBV9; size: .; DNA: TGTGCCAGCAGCGTAAACTCGGGGAGTAGCACCGGGGAGCTGTTTTTT; CDR3: CASSVNSGSSTGELFF
D: .; J: TRBJ2-7; length: 14; V: TRBV29-1; size: .; DNA: TGCAGCGTTGGTTTTGGCCAGGGGAACGACGAGCAGTACTTC; CDR3: CSVGFGQGNDEQYF
D: .; J: TRBJ1-5; length: 16; V: TRBV19; size: .; DNA: TGTGCCAGTAGTAACCAGGGTTCGACGAGCAATCAGCCCCAGCATTTT; CDR3: CASSNQGSTSNQPQHF
D: .; J: TRBJ2-7; length: 15; V: TRBV7-2; size: .; DNA: TGTGCCAGCAGCTTAGGACACCTAGCACTAGCCGAGCAGTACTTC; CDR3: CASSLGHLALAEQYF
D: TRBD2; J: TRBJ2-1; length: 16; V: TRBV5-1; size: few; DNA: TGCGCCAGCAGCTTTTTTAGCGGGGGGTCTTACAATGAGCAGTTCTTC; CDR3: CASSFFSGGSYNEQFF
D: TRBD2; J: TRBJ2-3; length: 20; V: TRBV5-1; size: .; DNA: TGCGCCAGCAGCGTGTCCGGGACTAGCGGGGGTGCCCCTAGCACAGATACGCAGTATTTT; CDR3: CASSVSGTSGGAPSTDTQYF